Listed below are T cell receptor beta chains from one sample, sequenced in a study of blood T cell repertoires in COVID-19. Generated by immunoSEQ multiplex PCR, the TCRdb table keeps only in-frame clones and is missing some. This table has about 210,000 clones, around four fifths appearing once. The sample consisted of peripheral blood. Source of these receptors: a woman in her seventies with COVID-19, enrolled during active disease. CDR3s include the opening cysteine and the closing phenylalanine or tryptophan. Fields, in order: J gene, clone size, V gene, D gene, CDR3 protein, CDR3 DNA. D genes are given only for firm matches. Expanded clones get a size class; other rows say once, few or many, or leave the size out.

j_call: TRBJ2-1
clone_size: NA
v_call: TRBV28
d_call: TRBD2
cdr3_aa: CASKPSGNSHEQFF
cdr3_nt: TGTGCCAGCAAGCCTAGCGGGAATTCCCATGAGCAGTTCTTC

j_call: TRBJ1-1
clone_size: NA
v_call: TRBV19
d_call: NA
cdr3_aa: CASSEGSLGRTEAFF
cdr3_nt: TGTGCCAGTAGTGAGGGCTCGCTGGGGAGGACTGAAGCTTTCTTT

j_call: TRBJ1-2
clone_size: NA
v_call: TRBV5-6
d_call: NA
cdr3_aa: CASSLSTGGYTF
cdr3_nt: TGTGCCAGCAGCTTGTCCACGGGGGGCTACACCTTC

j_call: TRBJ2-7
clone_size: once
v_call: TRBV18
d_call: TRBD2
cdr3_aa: CASSPLAGPRVYEQYF
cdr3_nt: TGTGCCAGCTCACCCTTAGCGGGACCACGGGTATACGAGCAGTACTTC

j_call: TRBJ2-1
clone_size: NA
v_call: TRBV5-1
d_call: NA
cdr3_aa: CASSFWQGGNNEQFF
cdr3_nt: TGCGCCAGCAGCTTCTGGCAGGGGGGTAACAATGAGCAGTTCTTC

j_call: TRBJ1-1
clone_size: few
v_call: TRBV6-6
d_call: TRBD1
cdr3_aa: CASSQDRGRAFF
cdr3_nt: TGTGCCAGCAGCCAGGACAGGGGCAGAGCTTTCTTT

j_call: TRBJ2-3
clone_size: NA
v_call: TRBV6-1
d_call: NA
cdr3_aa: CASSEQERGGGNTQYF
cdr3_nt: TGTGCCAGCAGTGAACAGGAGAGGGGTGGGGGGAATACGCAGTATTTT

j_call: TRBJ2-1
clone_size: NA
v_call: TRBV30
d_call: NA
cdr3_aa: CAWSVPATGKYNEQFF
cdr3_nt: TGTGCCTGGAGTGTACCCGCGACAGGCAAATACAATGAGCAGTTCTTC

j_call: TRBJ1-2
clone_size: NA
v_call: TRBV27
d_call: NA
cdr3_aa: CASSSRGGYGYTF
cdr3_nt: TGTGCCAGCAGTTCCAGGGGCGGCTATGGCTACACCTTC

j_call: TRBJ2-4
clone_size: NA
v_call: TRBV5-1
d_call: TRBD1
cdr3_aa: CASSPREGATIQYF
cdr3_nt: TGCGCCAGCAGCCCGCGTGAGGGGGCGACCATTCAGTACTTC

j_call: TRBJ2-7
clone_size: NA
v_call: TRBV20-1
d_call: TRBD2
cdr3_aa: CSASTSGSGEQYF
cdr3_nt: TGCAGTGCTAGTACGAGCGGGAGTGGTGAGCAGTACTTC

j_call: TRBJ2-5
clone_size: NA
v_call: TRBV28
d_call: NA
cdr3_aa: CASSLRGMGRTQYF
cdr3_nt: TGTGCCAGCAGTTTACGGGGAATGGGCAGGACCCAGTACTTC

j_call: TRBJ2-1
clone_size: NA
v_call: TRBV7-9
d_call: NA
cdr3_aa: CASSPREPYNEQFF
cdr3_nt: TGTGCCAGCAGCCCACGGGAGCCCTACAATGAGCAGTTCTTC

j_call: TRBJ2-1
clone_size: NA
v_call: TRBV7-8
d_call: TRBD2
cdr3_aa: CASSFGGGNEQFF
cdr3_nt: TGTGCCAGCAGCTTTGGGGGGGGGAATGAGCAGTTCTTC

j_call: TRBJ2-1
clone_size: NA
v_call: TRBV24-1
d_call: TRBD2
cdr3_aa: CATSDLPIAGAYNEQFF
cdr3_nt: TGTGCCACCAGTGATTTACCCATAGCGGGAGCCTACAATGAGCAGTTCTTC

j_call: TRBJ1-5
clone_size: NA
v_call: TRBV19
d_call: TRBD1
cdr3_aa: CASASRGRGSQPQHF
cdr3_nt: TGTGCCAGTGCTAGCAGGGGGCGCGGAAGTCAGCCCCAGCATTTT

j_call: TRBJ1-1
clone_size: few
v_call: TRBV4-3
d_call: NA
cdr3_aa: CASSQDYRVTEAFF
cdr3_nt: TGCGCCAGCAGCCAAGACTACAGGGTTACTGAAGCTTTCTTT

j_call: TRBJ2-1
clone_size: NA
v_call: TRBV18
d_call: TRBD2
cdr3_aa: CASSLSGSLNNEQFF
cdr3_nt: TGTGCCAGCTCCCTTAGCGGGAGCCTTAATAATGAGCAGTTCTTC

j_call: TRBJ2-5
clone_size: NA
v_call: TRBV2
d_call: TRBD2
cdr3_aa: CASSDTGTTRETQYF
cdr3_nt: TGTGCCAGCAGTGATACCGGGACTACCAGAGAGACCCAGTACTTC

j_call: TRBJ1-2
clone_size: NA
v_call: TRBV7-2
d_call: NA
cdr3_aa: CASSLFSPFTRANYGYTF
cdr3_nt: TGTGCCAGCAGCTTATTTTCCCCTTTTACCAGGGCTAACTATGGCTACACCTTC

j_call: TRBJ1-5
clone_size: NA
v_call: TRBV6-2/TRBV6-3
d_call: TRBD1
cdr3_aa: CASSGFDRVSNQPQHF
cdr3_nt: TGTGCCAGCAGTGGATTCGACAGGGTAAGCAATCAGCCCCAGCATTTT

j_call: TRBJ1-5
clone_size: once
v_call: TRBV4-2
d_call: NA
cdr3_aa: CASSQGPGQPQHF
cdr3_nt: TGTGCCAGCAGCCAAGGCCCAGGGCAGCCCCAGCATTTT

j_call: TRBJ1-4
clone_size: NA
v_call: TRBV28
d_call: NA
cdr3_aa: CASSPRGEKLFF
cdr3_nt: TGTGCCAGCAGTCCAAGGGGGGAAAAACTGTTTTTT

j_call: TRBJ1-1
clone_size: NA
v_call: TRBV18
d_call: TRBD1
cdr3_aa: CASSPMGQANTEAFF
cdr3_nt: TGTGCCAGCTCACCTATGGGACAGGCGAACACTGAAGCTTTCTTT

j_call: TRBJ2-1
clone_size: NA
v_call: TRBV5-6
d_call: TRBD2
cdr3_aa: CASSWGGEQFF
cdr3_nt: TGTGCCAGCAGCTGGGGGGGTGAGCAGTTCTTC

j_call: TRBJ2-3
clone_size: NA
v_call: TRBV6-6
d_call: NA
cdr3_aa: CASLDSGRADTQYF
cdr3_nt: TGTGCCAGCCTTGACAGTGGACGGGCAGATACGCAGTATTTT

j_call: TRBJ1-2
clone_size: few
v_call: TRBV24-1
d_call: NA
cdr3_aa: CATSERVGARYGYTF
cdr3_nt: TGTGCCACCAGTGAAAGGGTAGGGGCTCGGTATGGCTACACCTTC

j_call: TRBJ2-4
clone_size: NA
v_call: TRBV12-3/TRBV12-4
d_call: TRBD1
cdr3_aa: CASSFATGQGFF
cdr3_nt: TGTGCCAGCAGTTTTGCAACGGGACAGGGGTTCTTC

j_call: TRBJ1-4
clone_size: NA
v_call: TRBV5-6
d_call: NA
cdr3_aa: CASSLSGRRNEKLFF
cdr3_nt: TGTGCCAGCAGCCTCTCAGGAAGACGAAATGAAAAACTGTTTTTT

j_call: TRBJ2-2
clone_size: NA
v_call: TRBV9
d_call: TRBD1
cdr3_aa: CASHRTGTGSGELFF
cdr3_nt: TGTGCCAGCCACCGTACCGGGACAGGCTCCGGGGAGCTGTTTTTT

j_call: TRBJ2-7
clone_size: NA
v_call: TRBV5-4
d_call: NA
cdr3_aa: CASSSEPYEQYF
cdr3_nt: TGTGCCAGCAGCTCGGAGCCCTACGAGCAGTACTTC

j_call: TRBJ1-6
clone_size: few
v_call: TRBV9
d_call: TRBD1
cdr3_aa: CASSVGQTNSPLHF
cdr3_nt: TGTGCCAGCAGCGTGGGACAGACGAATTCACCCCTCCACTTT

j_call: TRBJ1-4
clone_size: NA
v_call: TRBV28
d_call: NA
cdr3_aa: CASSSTLGKLFF
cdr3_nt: TGTGCCAGCAGTTCGACACTGGGAAAACTGTTTTTT

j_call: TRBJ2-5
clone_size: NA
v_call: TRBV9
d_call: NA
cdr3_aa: CASSVGRGETQYF
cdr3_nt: TGTGCCAGCAGCGTAGGTCGGGGGGAGACCCAGTACTTC

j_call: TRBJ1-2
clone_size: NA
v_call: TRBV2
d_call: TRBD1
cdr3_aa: CASSVRTGLGYTF
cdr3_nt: TGTGCCAGCAGTGTGAGGACAGGGCTAGGCTACACCTTC

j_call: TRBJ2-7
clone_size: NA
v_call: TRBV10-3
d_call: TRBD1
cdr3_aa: CAIRGTDSEQYF
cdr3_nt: TGTGCCATCAGAGGGACAGACTCTGAGCAGTACTTC

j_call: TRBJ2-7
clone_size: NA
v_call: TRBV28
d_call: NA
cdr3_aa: CASSWDTSYEQYF
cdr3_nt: TGTGCCAGCAGTTGGGACACCTCCTACGAGCAGTACTTC

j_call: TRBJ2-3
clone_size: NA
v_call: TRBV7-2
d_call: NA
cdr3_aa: CASKQISGRSTDTQYF
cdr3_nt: TGTGCCAGCAAGCAGATAAGCGGGCGAAGCACAGATACGCAGTATTTT

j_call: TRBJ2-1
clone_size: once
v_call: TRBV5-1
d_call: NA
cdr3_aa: CASSLGRGTNEQFF
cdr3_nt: TGCGCCAGCAGCTTGGGTAGGGGTACAAATGAGCAGTTCTTC

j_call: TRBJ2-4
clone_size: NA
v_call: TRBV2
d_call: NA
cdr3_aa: CASSLNSDIQYF
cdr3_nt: TGTGCCAGCAGTCTTAATTCGGACATTCAGTACTTC

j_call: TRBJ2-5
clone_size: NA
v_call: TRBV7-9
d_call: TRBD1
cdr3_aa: CASSLEGQGQETQYF
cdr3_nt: TGTGCCAGCAGCTTAGAGGGACAGGGGCAAGAGACCCAGTACTTC

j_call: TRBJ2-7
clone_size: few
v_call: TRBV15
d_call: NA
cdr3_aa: CATSRPNGPYEQYF
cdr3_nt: TGTGCCACCAGCAGGCCCAACGGTCCCTACGAGCAGTACTTC

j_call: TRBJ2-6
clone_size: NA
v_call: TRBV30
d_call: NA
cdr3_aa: CAWSVTGLSSGANVLTF
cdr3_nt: TGTGCCTGGAGTGTAACAGGGTTAAGCTCTGGGGCCAACGTCCTGACTTTC

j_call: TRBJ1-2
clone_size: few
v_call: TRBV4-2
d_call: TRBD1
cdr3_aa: CASSQGTGESYGYTF
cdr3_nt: TGTGCCAGCAGCCAGGGAACAGGGGAGAGCTATGGCTACACCTTC

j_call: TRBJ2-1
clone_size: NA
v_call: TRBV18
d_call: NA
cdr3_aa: CASSPDRPQFF
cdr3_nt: TGTGCCAGCTCACCGGACAGACCTCAGTTCTTC

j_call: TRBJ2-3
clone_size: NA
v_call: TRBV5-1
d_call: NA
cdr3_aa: CASSLATRGTDTQYF
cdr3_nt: TGCGCCAGCAGCTTGGCCACGCGGGGTACAGATACGCAGTATTTT

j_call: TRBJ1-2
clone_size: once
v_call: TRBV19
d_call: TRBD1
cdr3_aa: CASSISGTGGDGYTF
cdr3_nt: TGTGCCAGTAGTATTTCAGGGACAGGGGGCGACGGCTACACCTTC

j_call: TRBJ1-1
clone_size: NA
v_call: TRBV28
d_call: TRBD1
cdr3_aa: CASSRGGQLTEAFF
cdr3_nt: TGTGCCAGCAGTCGAGGGGGCCAGTTGACTGAAGCTTTCTTT

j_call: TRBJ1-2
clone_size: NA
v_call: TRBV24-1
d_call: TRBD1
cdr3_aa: CATSDLGTGTGGALNGYTF
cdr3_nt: TGTGCCACCAGTGATTTGGGAACCGGGACAGGGGGCGCTTTAAATGGCTACACCTTC

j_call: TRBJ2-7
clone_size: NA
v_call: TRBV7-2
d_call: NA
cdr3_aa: CASSFGRGGVTYEQYF
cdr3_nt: TGTGCCAGCAGCTTCGGTCGGGGCGGGGTCACGTACGAGCAGTACTTC

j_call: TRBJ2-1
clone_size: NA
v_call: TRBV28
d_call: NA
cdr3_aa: CASSLINLSYNEQFF
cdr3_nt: TGTGCCAGCAGCCTAATAAACCTCTCCTACAATGAGCAGTTCTTC

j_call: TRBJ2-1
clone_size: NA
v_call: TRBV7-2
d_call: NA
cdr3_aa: CASSATKLEQFF
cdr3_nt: TGTGCCAGCAGTGCTACTAAGCTCGAGCAGTTCTTC

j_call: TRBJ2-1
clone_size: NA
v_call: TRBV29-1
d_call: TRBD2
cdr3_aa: CSVGLAARYNEQFF
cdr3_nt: TGCAGCGTTGGACTAGCGGCAAGATACAATGAGCAGTTCTTC

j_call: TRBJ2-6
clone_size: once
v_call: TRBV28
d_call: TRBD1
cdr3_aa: CASRNVGQHSGANVLTF
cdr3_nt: TGTGCCAGCAGGAATGTGGGACAGCACTCTGGGGCCAACGTCCTGACTTTC

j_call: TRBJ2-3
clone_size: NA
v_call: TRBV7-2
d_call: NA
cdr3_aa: CASSLYQRGRATDTQYF
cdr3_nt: TGTGCCAGCAGCTTATATCAGAGAGGGCGCGCGACAGATACGCAGTATTTT

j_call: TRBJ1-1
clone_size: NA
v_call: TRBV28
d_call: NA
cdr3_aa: CASRRQQGMNTEAFF
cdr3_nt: TGTGCCAGCAGACGCCAGCAGGGTATGAACACTGAAGCTTTCTTT

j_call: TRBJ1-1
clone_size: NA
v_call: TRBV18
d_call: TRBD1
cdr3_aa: CASSPVQGAMNTEAFF
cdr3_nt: TGTGCCAGCTCACCAGTCCAGGGGGCGATGAACACTGAAGCTTTCTTT